At least ten counts were recorded for the clone carrying this TCR beta chain. Genomic DNA, serving as template, underwent TCR beta VDJ and CDR3 profiling. MiXCR, run by TCRdb on the reads, gives a single entry per CDR3 protein. The profile shows hundreds of thousands of distinct CDR3 sequences, 55% to 70% of them singletons. This sample was taken from a study of CD8+CD57+ T cells in acquired aplastic anemia. Background on the study: Quantities of DNA derived from sorted CD4+ and CD8+ cells averaged approximately 3.5 ug. Healthy donor sequencing depth: about 10 million CD4+, roughly 11 million CD8+ reads.

The CDR3 totals 15 residues. The J segment lost 5 bases and the V segment lost 6 bases, leaving 6 bases of the junction unmatched. The TCR was taken from a human donor in good health, serving as a control. The chain combines TRBV12-3 or TRBV12-4 with TRBJ2-1, with 11 bases that match TRBD1. Sequenced: sorted CD4+, CD8+, or CD8+CD57+ T cells (not recorded which) from PBMCs. CDR3 DNA sequence: TGTGCCAGCAGGCCCGGGACAGGGGGTCACAATGAGCAGTTCTTC. Its protein is CASRPGTGGHNEQFF.